The next 21 T cell receptor beta chains were all read from a single sample in a study of blood T cell repertoires in COVID-19. Only in-frame clones appear in the TCRdb table, and some are missing; sequencing was by immunoSEQ multiplex PCR. The data contain some 220,000 clones, around 85% of them seen just once; the ten biggest clones take up 3.1%. Input material: PBMCs or T cells enriched from blood (not recorded which). The receptors were sampled from a woman aged 45-65 years in a cohort exposed to, infected with or recovered from COVID-19 (not recorded which).

The V call is TRBV15, the J call TRBJ2-5; 10 nucleotides match TRBD2. CDR1 is LNHNV and CDR2 is YYDKDF in the germline V gene (reference sequence). The CDR3 extends over 16 amino acids. V gave up 1 base and J gave up 2 bases; unmatched junction bases: 4. CDR3 sequence: CATSRVALAGQETQYF. The CDR3, as DNA: TGTGCCACCAGCAGAGTCGCACTAGCGGGGCAAGAGACCCAGTACTTC.

The table lists this clone with a count of one. This chain links TRBV6-2 or TRBV6-3 with TRBJ2-5, with a tentative D call TRBD2 (7 bases). CDR3 length equals 17 residues. Trimming left V 5 bases short and J 5 bases short, with 24 bases between. Germline CDR1 and CDR2: MNHEY and SVGEGT. The CDR3 bases are TGTGCCAGCAGTCCCGGGACCGGGGGGCATAGGTTGGAGACCCAGTACTTC. Encoded protein: CASSPGTGGHRLETQYF.

This clone has only a few counts. This sequence joins TRBV6-5 and TRBJ1-3, with D tentatively TRBD1 (6 bases). The V gene lost 6 bases and the J gene lost 1 base, with 10 bases spanning the gap. Germline CDR1 reads MNHEY; CDR2 reads SVGAGI. This CDR3 comprises 14 residues. As DNA, the CDR3 is TGTGCCAGCAGAAATCAGGGGTCTGGAAACACCATATATTTT. Encoded protein: CASRNQGSGNTIYF.

The gene calls are TRBV3-1 (or the pseudogene TRBV3-2) and TRBJ1-5; D is perhaps TRBD1 (6 bases). Deletions cut 0 bases from V and 9 bases from J, with 9 bases between. The CDR3 extends over 13 amino acids. The germline V gene has CDR1 LGHDT and CDR2 YNNKEL (reference sequence). This CDR3 reads CASSQDVRGPQHF. The CDR3 region has the DNA TGTGCCAGCAGCCAAGATGTCAGGGGGCCCCAGCATTTT.

The gene calls are TRBV18 and TRBJ2-7; D is possibly TRBD2 (6 bases). CDR3 length equals 14 residues. Germline assignment: CDR1 KGHSH and CDR2 LQKENI. V was clipped by 3 bases and J by 2 bases, with 11 bases between them. The CDR3 DNA reads as TGTGCCAGCTCACCTCGCGGGGTGACCTACGAGCAGTACTTC. Its protein product is CASSPRGVTYEQYF.

This clone was seen more than once but under ten times. The V and J genes are TRBV10-1 and TRBJ1-1; D might be TRBD1 (5 bases). The CDR3 sequence is 12 residues long. Germline CDR1 is WNHNN and CDR2 is SYGVQD (reference sequence). The germline V and J ends were trimmed by 6 bases and 4 bases, with 9 bases remaining between them. The CDR3 bases are TGCGCCAGCAGACAGGAACCCACTGAAGCTTTCTTT. The encoded protein is CASRQEPTEAFF.

The table lists this clone with a few counts. The rearrangement joins TRBV6-1 to TRBJ1-6; D might be TRBD1 (5 bases). V was shortened by 3 bases and J by 5 bases, with 8 bases between the two germline ends. This CDR3 contains 14 residues. Germline V gives CDR1 MNHNS, CDR2 SASEGT. The CDR3 DNA is TGTGCCAGCAGTGAGTCGACAGATAATTCACCCCTCCACTTT. This gives the protein CASSESTDNSPLHF.

The V and J genes are TRBV4-1 and TRBJ1-2; 8 bases map to TRBD1. V lost 1 base to trimming and J lost 7 bases; unmatched junction nucleotides: 8. The germline gives CDR1 MGHRA, CDR2 YSYEKL. This CDR3 is built from 15 residues. In nucleotides, the CDR3 is TGCGCCAGCAGCCAAGGCGAGACAGGGGAGTTTGGCTACACCTTC. Translating gives CASSQGETGEFGYTF.

The V gene is TRBV28, the J gene TRBJ1-5, with 7 bases fitting TRBD1. CDR1 and CDR2 (germline): MDHEN, SYDVKM. CDR3 length: 12 residues. The ends lost 10 bases at V and 5 bases at J; junction bases unmatched: 5. The CDR3 protein is CAIRQGYQPQHF. The CDR3 region has the DNA TGTGCCATCCGACAGGGTTATCAGCCCCAGCATTTT.

The chain carries TRBV3-1 (or the pseudogene TRBV3-2) and TRBJ1-1; D is possibly TRBD1 (6 bases). The CDR3 has 14 amino acids. V gave up 1 base and J gave up 10 bases, with 16 bases separating them. In germline, CDR1 is LGHDT, CDR2 YNNKEL (reference sequence). The CDR3 reads CASSQADSRGGAFF. CDR3 sequence (DNA): TGTGCCAGCAGCCAAGCGGACAGCAGAGGTGGAGCTTTCTTT.

V usage is TRBV7-6 and J usage is TRBJ1-1; no firm D call. CDR1 is SGHVS and CDR2 is FNYEAQ in the germline V gene. The CDR3 has 13 residues. The ends were cut back, 5 bases at V and 1 base at J, with 8 bases in the middle. The CDR3 DNA reads as TGTGCCAGCAGCAAACAGCAGAACACTGAAGCTTTCTTT. This encodes CASSKQQNTEAFF.

This chain uses TRBV5-5 with TRBJ1-6; TRBD1 matches 9 bases. V was pared by 5 bases and J by 4 bases, with 7 bases of the junction left unmatched. CDR1 and CDR2 from the germline V gene are SGHKS and YYEKEE (reference sequence). This CDR3 region has 16 residues. CDR3 nucleotides: TGTGCCAGCAGTAACAGGGGGCAAATTTATAATTCACCCCTCCACTTT. Its protein product is CASSNRGQIYNSPLHF.

The V and J genes are TRBV5-1 and TRBJ2-7; a possible D gene is TRBD2 (5 bases). Germline assignment: CDR1 SGHRS and CDR2 YFSETQ. The CDR3 loop spans 15 amino acids. Trimming removed 0 bases from V and 7 bases from J, with 17 bases in between. The CDR3 loop is CASSLAGLTGLEQYF. CDR3 DNA sequence: TGCGCCAGCAGCTTGGCCGGACTCACTGGACTTGAGCAGTACTTC.

The chain links TRBV7-2 to TRBJ2-3; a possible D gene is TRBD2 (7 bases). The CDR3 loop spans 14 amino acids. Germline lookup yields CDR1 SGHTA and CDR2 FQGNSA. The V end was cut by 2 bases, the J end by 4 bases, with 10 bases between. The CDR3 bases are TGTGCCAGCAGCTTATTGGGGGGGCCAGATACGCAGTATTTT. As protein: CASSLLGGPDTQYF. Drawing the rest from reference TRBV7-2 and TRBJ2-3, the complete variable domain is GAGVSQSPSNKVTEKGKDVELRCDPISGHTALYWYRQSLGQGLEFLIYFQGNSAPDKSGLPSDRFSAERTGGSVSTLTIQRTQQEDSAVYLCASSLLGGPDTQYFGPGTRLTVL.

This sequence joins TRBV4-3 and TRBJ1-3; the match to TRBD1 covers 8 bases. The germline gives CDR1 LGHNA, CDR2 YSLEER. The CDR3 has 16 amino acids. V trimming: 8 bases; J trimming: 2 bases; junction bases outside the gene matches: 11. The CDR3 reads CASQKGRTGPGNTIYF. CDR3 coding DNA: TGCGCCAGCCAAAAGGGGCGGACAGGGCCTGGAAACACCATATATTTT.

This clone was counted between two and nine times. The CDR3 spells CASSHPRQGVNSPLHF. The CDR3 DNA follows: TGTGCCAGCAGCCACCCCCGACAGGGTGTAAATTCACCCCTCCACTTT. The chain has TRBV5-4 and TRBJ1-6, with TRBD1 matching 7 bases. The length of the CDR3 is 16 residues. V lost 4 bases, J lost 7 bases, and 11 bases stayed unmatched. Germline V gene lookup returns CDR1 SGHNT and CDR2 YYREEE (reference sequence).

The chain recombines TRBV2 with TRBJ1-2; 7 bases agree with TRBD1. J was trimmed by 5 bases and V by 6 bases; bases with no gene match: 9. This CDR3 has 14 amino acids. Looked up from germline, CDR1 is SNHLY and CDR2 is FYNNEI. The CDR3 coding sequence is TGTGCCAGCAGGATTCGGGCAGGGGGTTATGGCTACACCTTC. Translation gives CASRIRAGGYGYTF.

This rearrangement joins TRBV3-1 (or the pseudogene TRBV3-2) to TRBJ1-6, with TRBD1 matching over 7 bases. V trimming: 1 base; J trimming: 0 bases; junction bases outside the gene matches: 6. The CDR3 runs to 18 residues. Germline V gene sequence: CDR1 LGHDT, CDR2 YNNKEL (reference sequence). In DNA form, the CDR3 reads TGTGCCAGCAGCCAAGGGACAGGTAAGCCCTCCTATAATTCACCCCTCCACTTT. This sequence encodes CASSQGTGKPSYNSPLHF.

The chain combines TRBV19 with TRBJ1-2; a weak D match, TRBD1 (6 bases). CDR1 and CDR2 from the germline V gene are LNHDA and SQIVND (reference sequence). The CDR3 consists of 14 residues. The germline V and J ends were trimmed by 7 bases and 2 bases, with 14 bases remaining between them. Here the CDR3 DNA reads TGTGCCAGTACCCTCGGACAGAGAAACTATGGCTACACCTTC. Its translation: CASTLGQRNYGYTF. The full variable domain, completed using reference TRBV19 and TRBJ1-2, is DGGITQSPKYLFRKEGQNVTLSCEQNLNHDAMYWYRQDPGQGLRLIYYSQIVNDFQKGDIAEGYSVSREKKESFPLTVTSAQKNPTAFYLCASTLGQRNYGYTFGSGTRLTVV.

This sequence joins TRBV7-8 and TRBJ1-4, with TRBD1 as a possible D gene (6 bases). The CDR3 extends over 13 amino acids. V lost 5 bases and J lost 7, with 11 bases in between. Germline V gene lookup returns CDR1 SGHVS and CDR2 FQNEAQ. The CDR3 loop reads CASSRGLGEKLFF. For the CDR3, the DNA is TGTGCCAGCAGCCGGGGGCTGGGTGAAAAACTGTTTTTT.

This chain uses TRBV28 with TRBJ1-3; the D is unclear. The V gene lost 1 base and the J gene lost 1 base, with 8 bases spanning the gap. The CDR3 runs 15 residues. Germline-derived CDR1 and CDR2 are MDHEN and SYDVKM. The CDR3 coding sequence is TGTGCCAGCAGTTTATCGGGTTCTTCTGGAAACACCATATATTTT. This gives the protein CASSLSGSSGNTIYF.